Presented here are 22 T cell receptor beta chains from one specimen sequenced in a study of T cell responses to AZD1222 COVID-19 vaccine (dated by TCRdb to the early 2020s). The library was prepared using the immunoSEQ multiplex PCR assay. TCRdb obtained this table from immuneACCESS and retained in-frame rearrangements with V and J assigned. These tables miss some clones; where compared with another copy, unresolved V genes account for less than half of the shortfall, and the remainder is unexplained. Present in this sample are about 170,000 clones, 92% of which were seen just once. The ten largest make up 1.6% of the sample. The intended sense of this specimen's time point label: baseline before first vaccination. The material sequenced was peripheral blood, taken on day 0 of AZD1222 vaccination. These receptors originate from an adult in good health.

V gene TRBV4-1 combines with J gene TRBJ2-7, with TRBD1 as a possible D gene (6 bases). Trimming took off 6 bases at V and 5 bases at J, with 17 bases between the two ends. CDR1 MGHRA and CDR2 YSYEKL come from the germline V gene. The CDR3 contains 14 residues. CDR3 amino acids: CASRPDRSKDEQYF. The CDR3, as DNA: TGCGCCAGCAGACCCGACAGGTCAAAGGACGAGCAGTACTTC.

The chain joins TRBV18 to TRBJ1-2, with no clear D. Germline CDR1 is KGHSH and CDR2 is LQKENI. Trimming left V 2 bases short and J 7 bases short, with 20 bases between. The CDR3 covers 16 residues. CDR3 in amino acids: CASSPTQVTPEGGYTF. In DNA form, the CDR3 reads TGTGCCAGCTCACCAACGCAGGTTACTCCAGAAGGTGGCTACACCTTC. Full variable domain (rest looked up from reference TRBV18 and TRBJ1-2): NAGVMQNPRHLVRRRGQEARLRCSPMKGHSHVYWYRQLPEEGLKFMVYLQKENIIDESGMPKERFSAEFPKEGPSILRIQQVVRGDSAAYFCASSPTQVTPEGGYTFGSGTRLTVV.

V and J are TRBV30 and TRBJ2-1; D unclear. From germline, CDR1 is GTSNPN and CDR2 SVGIG (reference sequence). The CDR3 length is 15 residues. V shed 1 base and J shed 8 bases, with 18 bases lying between them. The CDR3 sequence is CAWSDGQSLTDEQFF. The CDR3 nucleotides are TGTGCCTGGAGTGATGGGCAGTCTCTAACCGATGAGCAGTTCTTC.

The chain uses TRBV5-4 and TRBJ1-4; no reliable D call. V shed 4 bases and J shed 5 bases, with 12 bases lying between them. This CDR3 has 14 amino acids. CDR1 is SGHNT, CDR2 YYREEE, per germline (reference sequence). CDR3 loop: CASSLGGKNEKLFF. The CDR3, as DNA: TGTGCCAGCAGCCTCGGAGGAAAGAATGAAAAACTGTTTTTT.

As to this clone: The junction departs from germline at one end; a sequencing error may be responsible. V and J are TRBV19 and TRBJ1-3; no clear D gene. Germline V gene lookup returns CDR1 LNHDA and CDR2 SQIVND (reference sequence). This CDR3 region has 14 residues. Here the CDR3 DNA reads TGTGCGAGTAAGATGGACCCCTCTGGAAACACCATATATTTT. Its translation is CASKMDPSGNTIYF.

For this clone: At the DNA level, this CDR3 is encoded by other sequences in the same sample as well. The genes are TRBV6-5 and TRBJ1-2; D unresolved. V lost 0 bases and J lost 6, with 8 bases in between. The CDR3 has 13 amino acids. Looked up from germline, CDR1 is MNHEY and CDR2 is SVGAGI. CDR3 region: CASSYSGRNGYTF. The CDR3 region has the DNA TGTGCCAGCAGTTACTCGGGGAGAAATGGCTACACCTTC.

The chain uses TRBV14 and TRBJ2-5; D is tentatively TRBD1 or TRBD2 (5 bases each). This CDR3 is 15 amino acids long. The V and J ends lost 6 bases and 0 bases respectively, with 14 bases between them. CDR1 is SGHDN, CDR2 FVKESK, per germline. CDR3 DNA sequence: TGTGCCAGCAGTCCGGGACGGTTGTACCAAGAGACCCAGTACTTC. Its translation is CASSPGRLYQETQYF.

The chain recombines TRBV9 with TRBJ1-6; maybe TRBD1 (5 bases). Trimming shortened V by 0 bases and J by 14 bases, and 21 bases separated the two germline ends. The length of the CDR3 is 16 residues. Germline CDR1 SGDLS, CDR2 YYNGEE. The CDR3 bases are TGTGCCAGCAGCGTAGGTCAGGGTACAGCCCTGAGGGCCCTCCACTTT. Translation gives CASSVGQGTALRALHF.

This chain connects TRBV7-2 to TRBJ1-4; D might be TRBD1 (5 bases). Germline V gene sequence: CDR1 SGHTA, CDR2 FQGNSA. V lost 2 bases and J lost 6, with 10 bases in between. This CDR3 has 14 amino acids. CDR3 sequence: CASSLRQGYEKLFF. The CDR3 bases are TGTGCCAGCAGCTTAAGGCAGGGATATGAAAAACTGTTTTTT. The variable domain in full, completed from reference TRBV7-2 and TRBJ1-4, reads GAGVSQSPSNKVTEKGKDVELRCDPISGHTALYWYRQSLGQGLEFLIYFQGNSAPDKSGLPSDRFSAERTGGSVSTLTIQRTQQEDSAVYLCASSLRQGYEKLFFGSGTQLSVL.

The chain employs TRBV3-1 (or the pseudogene TRBV3-2) and TRBJ1-2; D is ambiguous. Trimming pared 5 bases from V and 8 bases from J, leaving 15 bases between. CDR3 length: 13 residues. Per the germline V gene, CDR1 is LGHDT and CDR2 is YNNKEL (reference sequence). CDR3 sequence (DNA): TGTGCCAGCAGCTTCCGGCAGACACTGGGCTACACCTTC. This translates into CASSFRQTLGYTF.

The chain combines TRBV10-1 with TRBJ2-4; D is perhaps TRBD1 (8 bases). There are 21 residues in the CDR3. Germline CDR1 and CDR2: WNHNN and SYGVQD (reference sequence). V shed 5 bases and J shed 3 bases, with 32 bases lying between them. CDR3 coding DNA: TGCGCCAGCAGTAATCGGACAGGGCTTACCTCCGGGACTACCCTCAAAAACATTCAGTACTTC. It is translated as CASSNRTGLTSGTTLKNIQYF.

The chain carries TRBV5-1 and TRBJ2-3; 9 nucleotides line up with TRBD2. Germline V gives CDR1 SGHRS, CDR2 YFSETQ. V was clipped by 2 bases and J by 6 bases; unmatched bases: 7. The length of the CDR3 is 15 residues. CDR3 nucleotide sequence: TGCGCCAGCAGCTTAGTAGCGGGAGCGTTGGATACGCAGTATTTT. Encoded protein: CASSLVAGALDTQYF.

CDR3 sequence (DNA): TGTGCCTTCGGACAGGGGGTCAATCAGCCCCAGCATTTT. This sequence encodes CAFGQGVNQPQHF. This chain connects TRBV30 to TRBJ1-5; the match to TRBD1 covers 10 bases. Germline-derived CDR1 and CDR2 are GTSNPN and SVGIG (reference sequence). With 7 bases clipped from V and 3 bases from J, the junction kept 3 bases outside the gene matches. CDR3 length: 13 residues. The full variable domain, with the rest looked up from reference TRBV30 and TRBJ1-5, is SQTIHQWPATLVQPVGSPLSLECTVEGTSNPNLYWYRQAAGRGLQLLFYSVGIGQISSEVPQNLSASRPQDRQFILSSKKLLLSDSGFYLCAFGQGVNQPQHFGDGTRLSIL.

In DNA form, the CDR3 reads TGTGCCAGTAGCCCCATTAACCAGCCCCAGCATTTT. This encodes CASSPINQPQHF. The gene calls are TRBV19 and TRBJ1-5; D gene unclear. From germline, CDR1 is LNHDA and CDR2 SQIVND (reference sequence). CDR3 length equals 12 residues. V was cut by 6 bases and J by 7 bases, with 10 bases left in between.

V usage is TRBV7-2 and J usage is TRBJ2-5; D possibly uses TRBD1 or TRBD2 (5 bases each). CDR1 is SGHTA, CDR2 FQGNSA, per germline. The CDR3 contains 14 residues. The V end lost 3 bases, the J end lost 5 bases, and 13 bases lay between the germline ends. The CDR3 sequence is CASSFRGWGETQYF. CDR3 sequence (DNA): TGTGCCAGCAGCTTCCGGGGCTGGGGGGAGACCCAGTACTTC.

This clone was detected only a few times. The chain employs TRBV29-1 and TRBJ1-1, with a possible D match to TRBD1 (6 bases). CDR3 length: 15 residues. V was trimmed by 0 bases and J by 3 bases, leaving 14 bases between them. Germline CDR1 is SQVTM and CDR2 is ANQGSEA. CDR3 in amino acids: CSVEDQGKGDTEAFF. CDR3 nucleotide sequence: TGCAGCGTTGAAGACCAGGGGAAGGGGGACACTGAAGCTTTCTTT.

V and J are TRBV30 and TRBJ1-5, with D unresolved. V was shortened by 4 bases and J by 10 bases, with 11 bases between the two germline ends. The length of the CDR3 is 11 residues. Germline CDR1 and CDR2: GTSNPN and SVGIG (reference sequence). As DNA, the CDR3 is TGTGCCTGGACCTTCCCGGGACCCCAGCATTTT. It encodes CAWTFPGPQHF.

The chain carries TRBV11-2 and TRBJ2-5; TRBD2 agrees at 8 bases. The CDR3 is made up of 15 amino acids. V lost 2 bases and J lost 2; bases outside the gene matches: 4. CDR1 is SGHAT, CDR2 FQNNGV, per germline. As DNA, the CDR3 is TGTGCCAGCAGCTTAAACCGGGGGGGACAAGAGACCCAGTACTTC. Translating gives CASSLNRGGQETQYF.

The V gene is TRBV5-5, the J gene TRBJ2-3; unclear D gene. V shed 1 base and J shed 6 bases, with 27 bases lying between them. The germline V gene encodes CDR1 SGHKS and CDR2 YYEKEE (reference sequence). This CDR3 has 19 residues. CDR3 region: CASSLRIAVAQTLRDTQYF. For the CDR3, the DNA is TGTGCCAGCAGCTTGAGAATTGCGGTAGCCCAAACCTTGAGGGATACGCAGTATTTT.

The chain recombines TRBV3-1 (or the pseudogene TRBV3-2) with TRBJ2-5; 7 bases align to TRBD2. V trimming: 5 bases; J trimming: 4 bases; junction bases outside the gene matches: 13. This CDR3 spans 16 amino acids. CDR1 and CDR2 from the germline V gene are LGHDT and YNNKEL (reference sequence). CDR3: CASSARLARRGETQYF. DNA for the CDR3: TGTGCCAGCAGCGCCAGACTAGCACGAAGAGGAGAGACCCAGTACTTC.

The chain uses TRBV14 and TRBJ1-2; D possibly corresponds to TRBD1 (5 bases). V lost 4 bases, J lost 5 bases, and 14 bases lay in between. CDR3 length equals 14 residues. Germline-derived CDR1 and CDR2 are SGHDN and FVKESK. The CDR3 reads CASSRGPPDYGYTF. The CDR3 DNA reads as TGTGCCAGCAGCCGGGGCCCACCCGATTATGGCTACACCTTC.

This rearrangement joins TRBV5-1 to TRBJ2-2; 12 nucleotides line up with TRBD2. V trimming: 4 bases; J trimming: 2 bases; junction bases outside the gene matches: 3. Germline V CDR1 and CDR2: SGHRS, YFSETQ. This CDR3 has 16 amino acids. The CDR3 DNA reads as TGCGCCAGCAGCACGACTAGCGGGGGCAACACCGGGGAGCTGTTTTTT. Protein: CASSTTSGGNTGELFF.